The entry below describes one T cell receptor (beta chain). What it binds is unknown. The sample belongs to a study of monozygotic twins with inflammatory bowel disease. TCRdb re-called the 5' RACE reads; every CDR3 protein appears as one record, without DNA. The sample data list 140,000 to 150,000 distinct CDR3 sequences. Findings and limits, study-wide: The authors could not tell different T cell subtypes apart.

This CDR3 has 13 residues. Donors each contributed one blood sample measuring under 3 ml. Isolation of total RNA was performed on whole blood, with no prior T cell sorting. The chain is built from TRBV12-3 or TRBV12-4 and TRBJ2-7; TCRdb picks TRBD2, but there is no DNA to check that call. Material for sequencing was blood. The origin of this receptor is a human donor with ulcerative colitis or Crohn's disease, or a healthy co-twin of an affected twin (not recorded which). This chain's CDR3 is CASTLIQGGEQYF.